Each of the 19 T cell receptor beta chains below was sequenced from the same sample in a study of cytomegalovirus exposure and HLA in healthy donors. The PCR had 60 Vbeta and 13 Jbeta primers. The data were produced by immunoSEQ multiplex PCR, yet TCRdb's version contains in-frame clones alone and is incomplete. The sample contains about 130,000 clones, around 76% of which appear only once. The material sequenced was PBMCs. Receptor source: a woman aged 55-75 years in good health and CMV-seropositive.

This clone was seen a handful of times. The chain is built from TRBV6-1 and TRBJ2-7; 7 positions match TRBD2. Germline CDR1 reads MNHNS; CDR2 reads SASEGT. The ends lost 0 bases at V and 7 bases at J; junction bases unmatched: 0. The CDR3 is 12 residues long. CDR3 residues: CASSEASGEQYF. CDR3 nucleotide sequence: TGTGCCAGCAGTGAAGCTAGCGGGGAGCAGTACTTC.

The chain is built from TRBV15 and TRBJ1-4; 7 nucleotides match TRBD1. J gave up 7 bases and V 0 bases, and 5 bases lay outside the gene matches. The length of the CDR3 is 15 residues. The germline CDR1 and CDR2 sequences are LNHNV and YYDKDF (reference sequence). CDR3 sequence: CATSRDRGGGEKLFF. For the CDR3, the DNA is TGTGCCACCAGCAGAGATCGAGGGGGCGGTGAAAAACTGTTTTTT.

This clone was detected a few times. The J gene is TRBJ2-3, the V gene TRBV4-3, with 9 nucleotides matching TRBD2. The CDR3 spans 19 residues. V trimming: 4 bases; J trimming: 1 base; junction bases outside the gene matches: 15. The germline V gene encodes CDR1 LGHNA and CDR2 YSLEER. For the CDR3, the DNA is TGCGCCAGCAGCCTACACGCCAGCGGGGGGAGACTCGGCACAGATACGCAGTATTTT. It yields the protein CASSLHASGGRLGTDTQYF.

The CDR3 spells CASSLGQVNTGELFF. CDR3 coding DNA: TGTGCCAGCAGCTTAGGCCAGGTGAACACCGGGGAGCTGTTTTTT. The genes are TRBV7-6 and TRBJ2-2; no clear D gene. V was trimmed by 1 base and J by 1 base, leaving 7 bases between them. Germline CDR1 is SGHVS and CDR2 is FNYEAQ. This CDR3 contains 15 residues.

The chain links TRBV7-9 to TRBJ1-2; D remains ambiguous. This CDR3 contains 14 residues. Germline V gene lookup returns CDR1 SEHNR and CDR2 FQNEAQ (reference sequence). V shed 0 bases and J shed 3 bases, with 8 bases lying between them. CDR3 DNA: TGTGCCAGCAGCTTAGCGCGGGGAGACTATGGCTACACCTTC. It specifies CASSLARGDYGYTF. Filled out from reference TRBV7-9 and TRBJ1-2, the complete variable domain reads DTGVSQNPRHKITKRGQNVTFRCDPISEHNRLYWYRQTLGQGPEFLTYFQNEAQLEKSRLLSDRFSAERPKGSFSTLEIQRTEQGDSAMYLCASSLARGDYGYTFGSGTRLTVV.

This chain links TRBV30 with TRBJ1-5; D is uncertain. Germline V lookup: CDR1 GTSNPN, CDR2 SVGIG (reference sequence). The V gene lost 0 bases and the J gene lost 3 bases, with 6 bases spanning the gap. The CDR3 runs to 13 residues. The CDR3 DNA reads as TGTGCCTGGAGTGTTGAGTTCAATCAGCCCCAGCATTTT. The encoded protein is CAWSVEFNQPQHF.

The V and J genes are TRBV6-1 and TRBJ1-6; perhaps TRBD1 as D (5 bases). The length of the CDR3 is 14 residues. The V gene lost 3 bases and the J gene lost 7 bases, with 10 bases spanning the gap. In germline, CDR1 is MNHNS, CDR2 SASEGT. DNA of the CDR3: TGTGCCAGCAGTGACGGCCCAGGGAATTCACCCCTCCACTTT. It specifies CASSDGPGNSPLHF.

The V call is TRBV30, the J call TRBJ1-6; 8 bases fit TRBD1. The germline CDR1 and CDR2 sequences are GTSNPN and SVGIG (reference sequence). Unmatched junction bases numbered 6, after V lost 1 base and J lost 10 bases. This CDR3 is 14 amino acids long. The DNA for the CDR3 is TGTGCCTGGAGTGCCGGGACAGGATCATCACCCCTCCACTTT. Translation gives CAWSAGTGSSPLHF.

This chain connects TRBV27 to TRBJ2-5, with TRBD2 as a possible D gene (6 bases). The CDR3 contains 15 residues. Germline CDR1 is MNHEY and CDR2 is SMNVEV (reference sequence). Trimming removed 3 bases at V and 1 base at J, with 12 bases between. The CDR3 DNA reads TGTGCCAGCAGTTTCAACGCGGGGTCCCAAGAGACCCAGTACTTC. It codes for CASSFNAGSQETQYF.

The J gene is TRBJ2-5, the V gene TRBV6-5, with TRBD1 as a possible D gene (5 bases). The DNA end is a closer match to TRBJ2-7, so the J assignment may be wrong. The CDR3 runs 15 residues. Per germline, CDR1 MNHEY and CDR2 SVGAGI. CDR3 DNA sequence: TGTGCCAGCAGTTACTCGTACAGGATGGAGTACGAGCAGTACTTC. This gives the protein CASSYSYRMEYEQYF.

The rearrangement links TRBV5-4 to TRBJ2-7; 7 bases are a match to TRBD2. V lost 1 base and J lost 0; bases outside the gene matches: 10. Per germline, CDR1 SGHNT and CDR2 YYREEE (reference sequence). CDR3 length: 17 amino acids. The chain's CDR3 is CASSLSIGTTSSYEQYF. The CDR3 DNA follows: TGTGCCAGCAGCTTGAGCATAGGGACTACGAGCTCCTACGAGCAGTACTTC.

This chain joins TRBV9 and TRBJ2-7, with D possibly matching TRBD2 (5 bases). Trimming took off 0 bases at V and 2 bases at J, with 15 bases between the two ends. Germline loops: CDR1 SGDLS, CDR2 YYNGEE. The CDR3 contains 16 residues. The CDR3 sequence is CASSVGVGATTYEQYF. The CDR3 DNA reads TGTGCCAGCAGCGTAGGGGTCGGAGCGACTACCTACGAGCAGTACTTC.

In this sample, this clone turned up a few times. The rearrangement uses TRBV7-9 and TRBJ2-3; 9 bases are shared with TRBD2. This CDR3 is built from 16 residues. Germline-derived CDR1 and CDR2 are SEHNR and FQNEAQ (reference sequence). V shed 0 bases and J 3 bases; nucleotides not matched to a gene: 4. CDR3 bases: TGTGCCAGCAGCTTAGCGCTTAGCGGGAGAACAGATACGCAGTATTTT. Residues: CASSLALSGRTDTQYF.

The CDR3 DNA follows: TGTGCCAGTAGACCCCAGGGTGAAAACATTCAGTACTTC. Translated: CASRPQGENIQYF. The chain joins TRBV19 to TRBJ2-4; TRBD1 is a possible D gene (5 bases). The CDR3 contains 13 residues. Trimming pared 6 bases from V and 5 bases from J, leaving 11 bases between. Germline loops: CDR1 LNHDA, CDR2 SQIVND (reference sequence).

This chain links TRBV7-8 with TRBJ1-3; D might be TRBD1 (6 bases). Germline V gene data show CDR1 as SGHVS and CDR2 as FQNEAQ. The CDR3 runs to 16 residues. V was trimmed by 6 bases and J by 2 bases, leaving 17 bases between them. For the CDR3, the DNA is TGTGCCAGCAGTTCTACGGTGGGGACAACTGGAAACACCATATATTTT. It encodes CASSSTVGTTGNTIYF.

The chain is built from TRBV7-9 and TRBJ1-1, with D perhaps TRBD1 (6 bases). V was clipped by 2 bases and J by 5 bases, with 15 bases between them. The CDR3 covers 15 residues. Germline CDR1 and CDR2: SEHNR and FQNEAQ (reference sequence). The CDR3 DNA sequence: TGTGCCAGCAGCTTAATGCCCAGGGGCGGTACTGAAGCTTTCTTT. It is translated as CASSLMPRGGTEAFF.

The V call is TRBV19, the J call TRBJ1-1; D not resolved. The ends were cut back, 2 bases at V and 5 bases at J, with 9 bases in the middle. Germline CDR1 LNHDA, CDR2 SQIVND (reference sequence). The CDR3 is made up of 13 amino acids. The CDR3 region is CASSISRETEAFF. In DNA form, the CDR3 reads TGTGCCAGTAGTATATCAAGGGAGACTGAAGCTTTCTTT.

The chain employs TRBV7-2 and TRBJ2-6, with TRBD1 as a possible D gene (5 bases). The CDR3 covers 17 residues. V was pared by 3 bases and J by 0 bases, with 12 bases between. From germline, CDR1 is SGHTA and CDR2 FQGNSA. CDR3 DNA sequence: TGTGCCAGCAGCTTTATAAAGGGGTCCTCTGGGGCCAACGTCCTGACTTTC. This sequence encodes CASSFIKGSSGANVLTF. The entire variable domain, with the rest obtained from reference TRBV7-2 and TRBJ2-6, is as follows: GAGVSQSPSNKVTEKGKDVELRCDPISGHTALYWYRQSLGQGLEFLIYFQGNSAPDKSGLPSDRFSAERTGGSVSTLTIQRTQQEDSAVYLCASSFIKGSSGANVLTFGAGSRLTVL.

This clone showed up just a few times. For the CDR3, the DNA is TGTGCCAGTCGCTTCGGGGGGGGAAGGGAGCAGTACTTC. Its translation: CASRFGGGREQYF. The rearrangement links TRBV19 to TRBJ2-7; TRBD2 aligns across 8 bases. V lost 8 bases, J lost 7 bases, and 10 bases stayed unmatched. Germline V CDR1 and CDR2: LNHDA, SQIVND (reference sequence). This CDR3 is 13 amino acids long. The entire variable domain, with the rest obtained from reference TRBV19 and TRBJ2-7, is as follows: DGGITQSPKYLFRKEGQNVTLSCEQNLNHDAMYWYRQDPGQGLRLIYYSQIVNDFQKGDIAEGYSVSREKKESFPLTVTSAQKNPTAFYLCASRFGGGREQYFGPGTRLTVT.